This T cell receptor beta chain was obtained from a study of high-grade serous ovarian cancer treatment subgroups. Study-wide background: On average, roughly 14,000 reads and under 9,000 unique TCR beta rearrangements were obtained per sample.

CDR1 and CDR2 (germline): LNHNV, YYDKDF (reference sequence). V shed 0 bases and J shed 0 bases, with 8 bases lying between them. The CDR3 consists of 15 residues. Tumor samples were obtained before definitive surgery or chemotherapy. TCRdb keeps only in-frame clones here, not all; method: immunoSEQ multiplex PCR. The sample has thousands of clones, about 76% seen once. Findings and caveats of the study: TCR clonal relatedness correlated positively with neoantigen level. Spatial context was lost because tumors were sequenced in bulk. Repertoire similarity ranged roughly 0.11 to 0.85 between tumors of one patient.

Turning to this clone: What it recognizes is unknown.

The clonotype comes from a human donor with high-grade serous ovarian cancer. Material: tumor tissue. The chain joins TRBV15 to TRBJ1-1; D not certain. The CDR3 region is CATSRDPPLNTEAFF. The CDR3 DNA reads TGTGCCACCAGCAGAGATCCCCCCCTGAACACTGAAGCTTTCTTT.